A single sample gave rise to the 8 T cell receptor beta chains below, sequenced in a study of T-cell reconstitution after alpha-beta-depleted transplantation in children. The TCRbeta library incorporated unique molecular identifiers. TCRdb called the PCR reads again in MiXCR, with one record for every CDR3 protein. Here the sample spans some 300,000 distinct CDR3 sequences, roughly 7.8% being singletons. Antigen specificity for these receptors is unknown. Study-wide results and caveats: At one year after transplant, newly produced T cells mostly accounted for T-cell counts and diversity.

The sample in question was peripheral blood, obtained 360 days after TCRalphabeta/CD19-depleted stem cell transplant. Source of these receptors: a female patient aged 2-9 years who had a stem cell transplant for Fanconi anemia, so the T cells may come from the graft donor.

This clonotype was picked up many times. The chain couples TRBV10-3 to TRBJ2-3, with D maybe TRBD2 (6 bases). The germline V gene encodes CDR1 ENHRY and CDR2 SYGVKD. This CDR3 region has 15 residues. V was clipped by 6 bases and J by 0 bases, with 13 bases between them. Here the CDR3 DNA reads TGTGCCATCAGGGAGGGGATAGCTAGCACAGATACGCAGTATTTT. This sequence encodes CAIREGIASTDTQYF.

This clonotype was seen repeatedly, ten times or more. V and J are TRBV7-9 and TRBJ1-6; 11 nucleotides agree with TRBD1. Losses at the gene ends were 5 bases for V and 14 bases for J; bases not matched to a gene: 11. Germline V CDR1 and CDR2: SEHNR, FQNEAQ (reference sequence). The CDR3 spans 15 residues. The CDR3, as DNA: TGTGCCAGCAGCATAGGGACAGGGGGTCTTTTGACCCTCCACTTT. Its protein is CASSIGTGGLLTLHF.

This sequence joins TRBV10-3 and TRBJ1-5; D gene unclear. CDR3 length equals 14 residues. Trimming shortened V by 6 bases and J by 8 bases, and 17 bases separated the two germline ends. The germline CDR1 and CDR2 sequences are ENHRY and SYGVKD. DNA of the CDR3: TGTGCCATCAGCGAGAGTCGCGACGGGGAGCCCCAGCATTTT. Translation gives CAISESRDGEPQHF.

The chain has TRBV18 and TRBJ2-1; weak D call: TRBD2 (6 bases). The germline gives CDR1 KGHSH, CDR2 LQKENI. The CDR3 is made up of 16 amino acids. The ends were cut back, 3 bases at V and 1 base at J, with 13 bases in the middle. The CDR3 coding sequence is TGTGCCAGCTCACCGCTAGGGACTGGATCCTACAATGAGCAGTTCTTC. This codes for CASSPLGTGSYNEQFF.

This clonotype was seen at least ten times. The chain links TRBV12-3 or TRBV12-4 to TRBJ2-2; possibly TRBD1 for D (5 bases). The CDR3 loop spans 14 amino acids. Trimming took 4 bases from V and 2 from J, leaving 8 bases between them. CDR3 sequence: CASSYGQNTGELFF. The CDR3 DNA follows: TGTGCCAGCAGTTACGGACAAAACACCGGGGAGCTGTTTTTT.

The chain recombines TRBV6-2 or TRBV6-3 with TRBJ2-1; 11 bases are a match to TRBD1. CDR1 and CDR2 (germline): MNHEY, SVGEGT. The CDR3 is made up of 15 amino acids. V dropped 6 bases and J dropped 7; count of bases not matched to a gene: 8. The CDR3 region is CASSAGTGGQNEQFF. The CDR3 bases are TGTGCCAGCAGCGCCGGGACAGGGGGGCAAAATGAGCAGTTCTTC.

This clonotype was seen ten or more times. V is TRBV7-6 and J is TRBJ2-3; D not certain. The CDR3 runs 14 residues. Germline CDR1 and CDR2: SGHVS and FNYEAQ. Trimming shortened V by 1 base and J by 4 bases, and 9 bases separated the two germline ends. In DNA form, the CDR3 reads TGTGCCAGCAGCTTAGTAGTTCGGGCAGATACGCAGTATTTT. This sequence encodes CASSLVVRADTQYF.

This clonotype was seen at least ten times. Germline is not matched at one junction end, which may reflect a read error. This chain connects TRBV28 to TRBJ1-1; D call uncertain. Germline V gene data show CDR1 as MDHEN and CDR2 as SYDVKM. The CDR3 covers 11 residues. CDR3 in DNA: TGTGCCATCAGTGAGAACACTGAAGCTTTCTTT. It specifies CAISENTEAFF.